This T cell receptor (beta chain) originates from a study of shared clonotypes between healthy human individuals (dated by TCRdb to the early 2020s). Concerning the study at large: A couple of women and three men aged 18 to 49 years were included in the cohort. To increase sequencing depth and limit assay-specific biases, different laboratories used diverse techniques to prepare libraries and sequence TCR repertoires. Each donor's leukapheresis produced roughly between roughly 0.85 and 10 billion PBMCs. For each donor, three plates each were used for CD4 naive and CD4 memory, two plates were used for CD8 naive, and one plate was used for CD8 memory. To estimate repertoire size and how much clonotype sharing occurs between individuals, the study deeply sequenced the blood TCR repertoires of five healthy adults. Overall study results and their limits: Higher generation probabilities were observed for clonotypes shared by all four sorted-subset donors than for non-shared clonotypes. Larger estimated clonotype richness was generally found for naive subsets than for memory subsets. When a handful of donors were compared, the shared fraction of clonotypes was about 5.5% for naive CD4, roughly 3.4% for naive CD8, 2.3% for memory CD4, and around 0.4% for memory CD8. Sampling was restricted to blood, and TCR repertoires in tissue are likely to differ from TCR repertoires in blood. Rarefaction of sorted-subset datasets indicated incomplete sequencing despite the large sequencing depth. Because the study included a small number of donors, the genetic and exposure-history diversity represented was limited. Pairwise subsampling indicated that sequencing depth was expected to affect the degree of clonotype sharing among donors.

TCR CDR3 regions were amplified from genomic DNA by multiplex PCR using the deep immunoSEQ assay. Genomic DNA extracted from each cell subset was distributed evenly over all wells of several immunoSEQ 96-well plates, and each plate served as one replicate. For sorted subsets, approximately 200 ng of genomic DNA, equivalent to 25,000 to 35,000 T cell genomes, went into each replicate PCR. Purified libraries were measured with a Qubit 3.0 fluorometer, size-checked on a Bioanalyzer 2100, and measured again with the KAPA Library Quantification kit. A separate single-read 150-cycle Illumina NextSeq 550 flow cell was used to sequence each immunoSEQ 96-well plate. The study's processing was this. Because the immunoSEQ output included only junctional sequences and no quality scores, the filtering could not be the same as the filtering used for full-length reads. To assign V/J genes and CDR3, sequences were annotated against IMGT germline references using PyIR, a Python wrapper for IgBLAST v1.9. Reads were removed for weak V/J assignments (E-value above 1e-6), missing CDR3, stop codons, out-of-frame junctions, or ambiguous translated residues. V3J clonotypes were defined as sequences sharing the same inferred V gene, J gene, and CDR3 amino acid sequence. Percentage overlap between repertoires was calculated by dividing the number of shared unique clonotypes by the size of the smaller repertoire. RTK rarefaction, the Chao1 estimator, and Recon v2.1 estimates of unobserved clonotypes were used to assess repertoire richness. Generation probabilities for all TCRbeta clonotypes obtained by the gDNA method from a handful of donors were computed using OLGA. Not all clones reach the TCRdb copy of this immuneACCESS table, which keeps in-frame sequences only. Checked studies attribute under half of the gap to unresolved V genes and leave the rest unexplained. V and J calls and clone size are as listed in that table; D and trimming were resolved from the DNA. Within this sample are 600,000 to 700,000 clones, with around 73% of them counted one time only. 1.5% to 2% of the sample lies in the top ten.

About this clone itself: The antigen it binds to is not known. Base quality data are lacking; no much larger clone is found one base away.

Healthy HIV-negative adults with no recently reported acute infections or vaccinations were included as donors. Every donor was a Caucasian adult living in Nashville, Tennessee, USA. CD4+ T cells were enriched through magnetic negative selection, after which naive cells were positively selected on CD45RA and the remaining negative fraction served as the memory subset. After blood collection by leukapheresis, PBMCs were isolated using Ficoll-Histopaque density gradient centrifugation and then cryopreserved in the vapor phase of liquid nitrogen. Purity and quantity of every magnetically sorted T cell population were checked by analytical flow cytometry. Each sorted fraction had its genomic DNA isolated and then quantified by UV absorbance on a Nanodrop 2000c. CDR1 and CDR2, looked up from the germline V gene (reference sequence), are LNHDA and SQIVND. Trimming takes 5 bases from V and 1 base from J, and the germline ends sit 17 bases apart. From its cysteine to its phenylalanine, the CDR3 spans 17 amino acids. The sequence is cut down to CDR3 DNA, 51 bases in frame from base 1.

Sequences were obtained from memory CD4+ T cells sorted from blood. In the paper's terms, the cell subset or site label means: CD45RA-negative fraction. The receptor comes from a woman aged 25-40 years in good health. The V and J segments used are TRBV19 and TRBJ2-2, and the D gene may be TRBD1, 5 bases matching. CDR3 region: CASSAGPRTQNTGELFF. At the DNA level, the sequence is TGTGCCAGTAGTGCCGGACCCCGGACACAGAACACCGGGGAGCTGTTTTTT.